This TCR beta chain was found in a study of blood T cell repertoires in COVID-19. Study background: The United States, Italy and Spain were the sources of the acute and convalescent COVID-19 samples. Nucleic acid was either cDNA or gDNA, and it came from T cells, B-cell-depleted T cells, or PBMCs.

Authors' methods: Estimated nucleated cell counts came from reference gene primer amplification. This table comes from immunoSEQ multiplex PCR, and its TCRdb copy is limited to in-frame clones, with some not included. V, J and clone size are those of that table, while D and trimming were read from the DNA. Of about 280,000 clones in the sample, around 90% were seen once. J was trimmed by 1 base and V by 2 bases; bases with no gene match: 3. The CDR3 totals 15 residues. Germline values: CDR1 GTSNPN, CDR2 SVGIG (reference sequence). Sequenced sample: peripheral blood. The receptor comes from a woman aged 50 to 60 who had recovered from COVID-19. The J gene is TRBJ2-3, the V gene TRBV30; TRBD2 matches at 10 bases. CDR3 protein: CAWSSLAGGTDTQYF. CDR3 nucleotide sequence: TGTGCCTGGAGTTCCCTAGCGGGAGGCACAGATACGCAGTATTTT.